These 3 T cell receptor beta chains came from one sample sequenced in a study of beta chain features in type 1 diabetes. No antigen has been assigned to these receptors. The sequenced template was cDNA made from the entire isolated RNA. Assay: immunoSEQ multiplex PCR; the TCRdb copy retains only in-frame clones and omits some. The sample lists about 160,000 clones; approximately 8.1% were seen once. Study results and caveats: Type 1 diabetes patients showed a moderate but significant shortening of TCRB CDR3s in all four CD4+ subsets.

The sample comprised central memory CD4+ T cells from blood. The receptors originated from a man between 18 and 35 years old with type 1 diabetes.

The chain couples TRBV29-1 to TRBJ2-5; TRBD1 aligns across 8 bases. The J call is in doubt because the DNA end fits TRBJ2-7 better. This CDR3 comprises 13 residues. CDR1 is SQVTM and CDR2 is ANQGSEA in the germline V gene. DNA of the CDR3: TGCAGCGTTGAAGCGACAGGGGACGGCGAGCAGTACTTC. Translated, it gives CSVEATGDGEQYF.

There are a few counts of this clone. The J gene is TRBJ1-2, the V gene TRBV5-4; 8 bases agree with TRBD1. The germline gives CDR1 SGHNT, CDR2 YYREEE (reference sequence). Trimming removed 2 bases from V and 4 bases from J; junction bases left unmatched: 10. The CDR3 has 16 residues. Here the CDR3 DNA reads TGTGCCAGCAGCTTCCCCGGGGACAGGAGGTTCTATGGCTACACCTTC. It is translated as CASSFPGDRRFYGYTF.

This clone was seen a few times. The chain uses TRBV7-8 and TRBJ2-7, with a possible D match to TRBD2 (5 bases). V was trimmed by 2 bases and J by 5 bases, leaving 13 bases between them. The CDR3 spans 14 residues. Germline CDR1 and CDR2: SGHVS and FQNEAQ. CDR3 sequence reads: CASSLSGIGNEQYF. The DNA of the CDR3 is TGTGCCAGCAGCTTATCGGGAATTGGGAACGAGCAGTACTTC.